This T cell receptor beta chain derives from a study of blood T cell repertoires in COVID-19. Looking at the study overall: The cDNA or gDNA used as material had been derived from T cells, B-cell-depleted T cells, or PBMCs.

CDR1 and CDR2 (germline): SGHRS, YFSETQ. V gave up 4 bases and J gave up 3 bases; unmatched junction bases: 10. This CDR3 is 17 amino acids long. Libraries were prepared by immunoSEQ multiplex PCR; TCRdb keeps only in-frame clonotypes and omits some of them. The table shows about 120,000 clones, with 75% to 90% occurring only once. In its sample, this clone was seen once. The chain is built from TRBV5-1 and TRBJ1-6; 7 bases align to TRBD1. The sample consisted of peripheral blood. The clonotype originates from a human donor with acute or convalescent COVID-19. The donor label of this sample is uncertain. CDR3 sequence: CASSPQGQAVYNSPLHF. The CDR3 DNA reads TGCGCCAGCAGCCCCCAAGGACAGGCAGTCTATAATTCACCCCTCCACTTT.